Below, 14 T cell receptor beta chains from the same sample are listed, as sequenced in a study of technical replicates of blood from a few donors. Sequenced by immunoSEQ multiplex PCR; TCRdb stores in-frame clones only, minus some. In the table there are more than 65,000 clones, roughly 92% of which are singletons. Input material: T cells isolated from PBMCs. The receptors derive from a human donor in good health.

The chain has TRBV28 and TRBJ2-1, with D hard to call. In germline, CDR1 is MDHEN, CDR2 SYDVKM. Trimming shortened V by 5 bases and J by 4 bases, and 6 bases separated the two germline ends. There are 12 residues in the CDR3. This chain's CDR3 is CASSGPYNEQFF. Here the CDR3 DNA reads TGTGCCAGCAGTGGGCCTTACAATGAGCAGTTCTTC.

The rearrangement uses TRBV5-1 and TRBJ1-2; D is undetermined. Germline V gene sequence: CDR1 SGHRS, CDR2 YFSETQ. The ends were cut back, 2 bases at V and 6 bases at J, with 17 bases in the middle. This CDR3 spans 15 amino acids. CDR3 sequence (DNA): TGCGCCAGCAGCTTCAGCGGGCAGAGAGAGAATGGCTACACCTTC. Translation: CASSFSGQRENGYTF.

The V and J genes are TRBV10-3 and TRBJ2-5, with D tentatively TRBD1 (6 bases). Germline assignment: CDR1 ENHRY and CDR2 SYGVKD. The CDR3 has 12 residues. V lost 6 bases and J 9 bases, leaving 14 bases between the germline ends. CDR3 DNA sequence: TGTGCCATCAGGGGTATGAAGGGGGCCCAGTACTTC. Translating it yields CAIRGMKGAQYF.

The sample holds one count of this clone. The chain couples TRBV7-8 to TRBJ1-5; 8 nucleotides line up with TRBD1. This CDR3 is built from 15 residues. Trimming took 2 bases from V and 5 from J; bases not matched to a gene: 5. Germline loops: CDR1 SGHVS, CDR2 FQNEAQ. The CDR3 coding sequence is TGTGCCAGCAGCTTAACAGGGGGGTTGTATCAGCCCCAGCATTTT. Its protein is CASSLTGGLYQPQHF. The variable domain in full, with the rest retrieved from reference TRBV7-8 and TRBJ1-5, is GAGVSQSPRYKVAKRGQDVALRCDPISGHVSLFWYQQALGQGPEFLTYFQNEAQLDKSGLPSDRFFAERPEGSVSTLKIQRTQQEDSAVYLCASSLTGGLYQPQHFGDGTRLSIL.

This sequence joins TRBV18 and TRBJ2-7, with TRBD1 matching over 9 bases. This CDR3 region has 15 residues. V shed 5 bases, J shed 0 bases, and the junction held 5 bases outside the gene matches. Looked up from germline, CDR1 is KGHSH and CDR2 is LQKENI. CDR3 bases: TGTGCCAGCTCATCGGGACAGGGCATCTCCTACGAGCAGTACTTC. Its protein product is CASSSGQGISYEQYF.

The chain couples TRBV19 to TRBJ2-3; TRBD2 is a possible D gene (6 bases). Trimming removed 4 bases from V and 6 bases from J, with 14 bases in between. Germline CDR1 reads LNHDA; CDR2 reads SQIVND (reference sequence). This CDR3 comprises 14 residues. This CDR3 reads CASSKPGGTDTQYF. In nucleotides, the CDR3 is TGTGCCAGTAGTAAACCCGGGGGTACGGATACGCAGTATTTT.

The rearrangement links TRBV6-5 to TRBJ2-7; TRBD2 aligns across 8 bases. Germline assignment: CDR1 MNHEY and CDR2 SVGAGI. This CDR3 is 13 amino acids long. The ends lost 4 bases at V and 5 bases at J; junction bases unmatched: 4. The CDR3 region is CASSWGLVNEQYF. For the CDR3, the DNA is TGTGCCAGCAGTTGGGGACTAGTCAACGAGCAGTACTTC.

The J gene is TRBJ2-7, the V gene TRBV19; the D gene is possibly TRBD1 (5 bases). The germline V gene encodes CDR1 LNHDA and CDR2 SQIVND (reference sequence). CDR3 length: 13 amino acids. The V gene lost 3 bases and the J gene lost 0 bases, with 6 bases spanning the gap. The CDR3 region is CASSIRDSYEQYF. The CDR3 region has the DNA TGTGCCAGTAGTATCAGGGACTCCTACGAGCAGTACTTC.

This chain links TRBV4-3 with TRBJ1-3; D uncertain. CDR1 is LGHNA, CDR2 YSLEER, per germline. CDR3 length equals 15 residues. Trimming removed 3 bases at V and 0 bases at J, with 9 bases between. For the CDR3, the DNA is TGCGCCAGCAGCCAGGGCCCGAGCTCTGGAAACACCATATATTTT. This gives the protein CASSQGPSSGNTIYF.

The CDR3 region is CASSFGAGANEQFF. CDR3 DNA: TGTGCCAGCAGCTTCGGAGCGGGAGCCAATGAGCAGTTCTTC. The rearrangement joins TRBV7-9 to TRBJ2-1; 8 nucleotides line up with TRBD2. From germline, CDR1 is SEHNR and CDR2 FQNEAQ (reference sequence). The CDR3 totals 14 residues. V was pared by 3 bases and J by 6 bases, with 4 bases of the junction left unmatched.

This chain's CDR3 is CASSIRQINQETQYF. CDR3 nucleotide sequence: TGTGCCAGCAGCATCCGACAAATCAACCAAGAGACCCAGTACTTC. The chain is built from TRBV5-4 and TRBJ2-5; D unclear. V lost 4 bases and J 0 bases, leaving 13 bases between the germline ends. The CDR3 runs 15 residues. Per germline, CDR1 SGHNT and CDR2 YYREEE (reference sequence).

The J gene is TRBJ2-2, the V gene TRBV6-4; the D gene is possibly TRBD1 (5 bases). The germline V and J ends were trimmed by 6 bases and 6 bases, with 11 bases remaining between them. The germline V gene encodes CDR1 MRHNA and CDR2 SNTAGT. CDR3 size: 13 residues. In DNA, the CDR3 is TGTGCCAGCAGAACAGGTTCCGCCGGGGAGCTGTTTTTT. This codes for CASRTGSAGELFF.

V is TRBV5-1 and J is TRBJ1-1; D ambiguous. From germline, CDR1 is SGHRS and CDR2 YFSETQ. V was trimmed by 7 bases and J by 3 bases, leaving 13 bases between them. This CDR3 spans 13 amino acids. The CDR3 bases are TGCGCCAGCTCTTTTACAGCCGACACTGAAGCTTTCTTT. Translated, it gives CASSFTADTEAFF.

The chain couples TRBV27 to TRBJ1-3; D perhaps matches TRBD1 (6 bases). The CDR3 consists of 16 residues. The germline V and J ends were trimmed by 7 bases and 0 bases, with 16 bases remaining between them. CDR1 and CDR2 from the germline V gene are MNHEY and SMNVEV (reference sequence). The CDR3 coding sequence is TGTGCCAGCACTCCGACAGGACGCAGCTCTGGAAACACCATATATTTT. Amino acid sequence: CASTPTGRSSGNTIYF.